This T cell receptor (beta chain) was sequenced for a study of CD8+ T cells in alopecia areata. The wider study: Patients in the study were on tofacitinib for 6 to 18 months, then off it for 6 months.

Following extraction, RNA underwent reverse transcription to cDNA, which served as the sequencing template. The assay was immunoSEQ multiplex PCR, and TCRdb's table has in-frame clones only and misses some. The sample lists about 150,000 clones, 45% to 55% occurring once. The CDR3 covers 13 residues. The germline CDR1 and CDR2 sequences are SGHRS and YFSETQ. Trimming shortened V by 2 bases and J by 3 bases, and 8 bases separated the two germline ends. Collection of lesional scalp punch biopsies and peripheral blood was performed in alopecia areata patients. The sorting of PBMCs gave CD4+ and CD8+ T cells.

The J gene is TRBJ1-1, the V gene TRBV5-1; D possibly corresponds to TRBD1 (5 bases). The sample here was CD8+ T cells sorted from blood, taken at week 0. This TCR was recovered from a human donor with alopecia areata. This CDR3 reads CASSFRVDTEAFF. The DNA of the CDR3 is TGCGCCAGCAGCTTCAGGGTAGACACTGAAGCTTTCTTT. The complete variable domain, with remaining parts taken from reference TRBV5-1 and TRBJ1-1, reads KAGVTQTPRYLIKTRGQQVTLSCSPISGHRSVSWYQQTPGQGLQFLFEYFSETQRNKGNFPGRFSGRQFSNSRSEMNVSTLELGDSALYLCASSFRVDTEAFFGQGTRLTVV.